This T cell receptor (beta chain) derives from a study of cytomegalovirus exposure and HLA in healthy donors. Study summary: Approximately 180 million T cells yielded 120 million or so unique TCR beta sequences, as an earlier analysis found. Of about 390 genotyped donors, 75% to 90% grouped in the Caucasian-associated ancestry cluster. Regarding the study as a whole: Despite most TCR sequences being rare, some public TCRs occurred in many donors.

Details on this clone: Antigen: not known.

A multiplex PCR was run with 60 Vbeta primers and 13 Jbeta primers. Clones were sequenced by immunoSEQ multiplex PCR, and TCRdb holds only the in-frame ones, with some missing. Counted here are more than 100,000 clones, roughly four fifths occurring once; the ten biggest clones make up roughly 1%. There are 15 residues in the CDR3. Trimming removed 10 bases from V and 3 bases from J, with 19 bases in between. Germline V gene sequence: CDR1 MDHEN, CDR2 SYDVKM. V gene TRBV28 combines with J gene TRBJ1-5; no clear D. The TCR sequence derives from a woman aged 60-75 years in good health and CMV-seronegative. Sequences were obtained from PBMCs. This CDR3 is CATQLAGGTNQPQHF. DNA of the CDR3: TGTGCCACCCAATTAGCTGGCGGTACCAATCAGCCCCAGCATTTT.